This record concerns one T cell receptor beta chain sequence. Its antigen remains unidentified. Base qualities are not recorded, but no much larger clone differs from it by a single base. This record comes from a study of blood T cells in healthy people across ages (dated by TCRdb to the mid-2010s). Broadly, across the study: In model experiments, template switching captured roughly one uniquely barcoded TCR beta cDNA molecule for every two T cells. Age-related changes in TCR beta repertoire diversity were measured in the study by deep sequencing normalized with unique cDNA molecular identifiers. The study analyzed two additional independent replicas of 1 million unique cDNA reads from the same blood draw for two donors, one aged 18 to 30 and one aged 80 or older. The donors were split into four age groups: young (average around 16 years), middle-aged (nearly 40), aged (over 55) and long-lived (under 85). The full study reports these points: There was a strong correlation between observed TCR beta diversity and the percentage of naive T cells measured by flow cytometry. Because donor CMV infection status was unknown, age-related changes in expanded clonotypes were potentially confounded. Estimates of total diversity from one million sequenced T cells were regarded as lower bounds and underestimates. Compared with the aged group, the long-lived group had more naive CD4+ T cells, fewer expanded clones and increased TCR diversity, suggesting age selection. Because profiling used bulk unsorted PBMCs, naive and antigen-experienced compartments could not be compared conclusively. Observed TCR beta diversity per million T cells fell roughly linearly with age, and a significant reduction was already apparent by age around 40.

According to the germline V gene (reference sequence), CDR1 reads MNHEY and CDR2 reads SMNVEV. The V and J ends are trimmed by 4 bases and 6 bases, leaving 18 bases between them. Counted from cysteine to phenylalanine, this CDR3 has 15 amino acids. Only CDR3 DNA is held: 45 bases, read in frame from base 1. The donors were roughly 39 Caucasian individuals from Russia, aged roughly 6 to 100 years, who were systemically healthy. Each donor gave approximately 9.3 milliliters of peripheral blood, collected into EDTA-treated Vacutainer tubes. Ficoll-Paque density-gradient centrifugation was used to isolate PBMCs, with at least 6 million per sample. Trizol reagent was used to extract total RNA from PBMCs, with at least 5.5 micrograms per sample. For every donor, an aliquot of PBMCs went through flow cytometry to measure the percentages of naive CD45RAhigh/CD27high T cells. The library was prepared using 5' RACE. For sequencing, an Illumina HiSeq 2500 was employed. A second PCR of roughly 6 to 11 cycles was performed with a sample-barcoded 5' primer and a J-beta primer mix. A template-switch 5' adaptor carrying 12 random nucleotides introduced a unique molecular identifier onto each TCR beta cDNA molecule. At least 2.5 million CDR3-containing paired-end reads were obtained from each sample. The Mint cDNA synthesis kit, primed by a TRBC-specific oligonucleotide, was used to synthesize first-strand cDNA from all RNA. Following uracil-DNA glycosylase treatment, a first 18-cycle PCR with universal primers M1SS and BC2_uni_R was performed on all cDNA. The authors' analysis ran thus. Normalization of each sample was performed by random selection of 1 million high-quality reads, each carrying a distinct molecular identifier. Reads with shared molecular identifiers were discarded instead of being binned into consensus sequences. CDR3 identification, clonotype clustering and error correction used MiTCR with a Q25 quality threshold and the strictest error-elimination algorithm. Lower-bound total TCR beta diversity was estimated with a nonparametric unseen species model using Euler transformation. The public reads were run again by TCRdb, first through fastp at Q25 and then through MiXCR, and only productive beta chains were kept. Rows are combined by CDR3 protein, so each entry shows the most common genes and DNA. TCRdb, not the authors, supplied the V and J calls. For this sample the table gives about 720,000 distinct CDR3 sequences, of which around 25% were detected only once. The ten largest clones add up to more than 3% of the sample.

These records were also assigned to another study, of T cells of mothers and their children. In that second paper, the authors write: Nine systemically healthy Caucasian individuals served as donors, namely three mothers together with their six children. cDNA synthesis used all of the extracted RNA, with roughly 1.5 ug of RNA in each 15 ul reaction. In the second PCR, sample barcodes and 2-4 random nucleotides were introduced via the M1S primer. Over 9.5 million TCR beta CDR3 reads were obtained for each mother, and around 2.7 million reads were obtained for each child. Thymic selection similarly shapes TCR recombination output in related and unrelated pairs, with minor effect from inherited differences. Normalized repertoire overlap in related mother-child pairs was always slightly higher than in unrelated mother-child pairs, but the difference was never significant. No persistent microchimeric T cell clones were found, with a detection sensitivity of 85 to 100 clones per million clonotypes. In the study, deep NGS was used to compare the TCR beta repertoires of mothers and children, and features distinguishing related mother-child pairs from unrelated individuals were sought. On average, the children were 11 +/- 4 years old, while the mothers were roughly 40 +/- 4 years old. After adapters were ligated using NEBNext reagents, the libraries underwent 100+100 nt paired-end sequencing on an Illumina HiSeq 2000. To prevent cross-contamination, the mother and child libraries were prepared a month apart and were sequenced in separate runs. For each donor, between about 500,000 and 2,200,000 distinct TCR beta clonotypes were identified. Naive TCR beta clonotypes were estimated from low-frequency clonotypes matched to each donor's FACS-determined naive share, without sorting.

This receptor chain uses TRBV27 and TRBJ2-5; the D segment is perhaps TRBD1 or TRBD2, each sharing 6 matched bases. What was sequenced was blood. The sequence derives from a boy between 5 and 17 years old in good health. The DNA sequence is given as TGTGCCAGCAGTTCACCAAAGGGGGGAGGACAGACCCAGTACTTC. Translation gives CASSSPKGGGQTQYF.